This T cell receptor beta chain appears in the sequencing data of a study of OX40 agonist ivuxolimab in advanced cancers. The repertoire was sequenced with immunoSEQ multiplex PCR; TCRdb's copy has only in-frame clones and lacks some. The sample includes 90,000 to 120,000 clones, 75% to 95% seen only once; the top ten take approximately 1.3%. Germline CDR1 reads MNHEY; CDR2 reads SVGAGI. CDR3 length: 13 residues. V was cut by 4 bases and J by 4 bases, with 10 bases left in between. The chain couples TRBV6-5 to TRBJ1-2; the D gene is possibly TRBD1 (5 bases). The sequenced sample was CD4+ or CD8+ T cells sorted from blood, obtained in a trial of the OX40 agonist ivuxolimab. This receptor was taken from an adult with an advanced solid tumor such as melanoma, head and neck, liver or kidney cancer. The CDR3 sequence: CASSSRVGYGYTF. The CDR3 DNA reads TGTGCCAGCAGTTCCAGGGTCGGCTATGGCTACACCTTC.